The 28 T cell receptor beta chains in this list originate from one sample, sequenced in a study of radiation and T cells in renal cell carcinoma. Only in-frame clones appear in the TCRdb table, and some are missing; sequencing was by immunoSEQ multiplex PCR. The table has 20,000 or so clones, 47% seen once. The sample's treatment: 15 Gy SBRT to primary tumor, nephrectomy 4 weeks later. This sample comprised tumor tissue, obtained from a patient whose treatment included radiotherapy and nephrectomy. The receptors were sampled from a woman between 45 and 60 years old with renal cell carcinoma.

This chain links TRBV7-8 with TRBJ2-1; TRBD2 aligns across 10 bases. Trimming took 5 bases from V and 0 from J; bases not matched to a gene: 4. The CDR3 loop spans 16 amino acids. CDR1 is SGHVS and CDR2 is FQNEAQ in the germline V gene. CDR3: CASSPVAGGSYNEQFF. The CDR3 DNA sequence: TGTGCCAGCAGCCCAGTAGCGGGGGGCTCCTACAATGAGCAGTTCTTC.

This clone was seen repeatedly, ten times or more. The rearrangement links TRBV7-2 to TRBJ1-3; D is unclear. The CDR3 covers 15 residues. Per the germline V gene, CDR1 is SGHTA and CDR2 is FQGNSA. The germline V and J ends were trimmed by 5 bases and 0 bases, with 11 bases remaining between them. The CDR3 loop is CASSLTPISGNTIYF. DNA for the CDR3: TGTGCCAGCAGCCTTACACCAATCTCTGGAAACACCATATATTTT.

The chain recombines TRBV5-1 with TRBJ2-1; D remains unclear. The ends were cut back, 0 bases at V and 7 bases at J, with 14 bases in the middle. Germline CDR1 is SGHRS and CDR2 is YFSETQ. The CDR3 is made up of 15 amino acids. In DNA form, the CDR3 reads TGCGCCAGCAGCTTGGATTTCGGCACCGGGAATGAGCAGTTCTTC. It encodes CASSLDFGTGNEQFF.

The gene calls are TRBV5-1 and TRBJ2-2; TRBD2 matches at 8 bases. This CDR3 has 16 amino acids. Unmatched junction bases numbered 10, after V lost 3 bases and J lost 6 bases. CDR1 and CDR2 from the germline V gene are SGHRS and YFSETQ. The CDR3 nucleotides are TGCGCCAGCAGCTGGTCCGGGACTAGTGCCCCCGGGGAGCTGTTTTTT. This gives the protein CASSWSGTSAPGELFF.

The V gene is TRBV4-1, the J gene TRBJ1-1; D ambiguous. With 0 bases removed from V and 7 bases from J, the gap between germline ends came to 15 bases. The CDR3 runs 15 residues. Looked up from germline, CDR1 is MGHRA and CDR2 is YSYEKL. DNA for the CDR3: TGCGCCAGCAGCCAAGAACCAGGCCCTTTAAGTGAAGCTTTCTTT. It encodes CASSQEPGPLSEAFF.

The rearrangement links TRBV6-1 to TRBJ1-1; D is unclear. From germline, CDR1 is MNHNS and CDR2 SASEGT. The CDR3 contains 13 residues. Trimming left V 0 bases short and J 11 bases short, with 13 bases between. The CDR3 here is CASSEARETRAFF. The CDR3, as DNA: TGTGCCAGCAGTGAAGCGCGAGAGACGAGGGCTTTCTTT.

V and J are TRBV30 and TRBJ2-7, with D uncertain. Germline CDR1 and CDR2: GTSNPN and SVGIG (reference sequence). The length of the CDR3 is 13 residues. V was clipped by 2 bases and J by 6 bases, with 14 bases between them. CDR3 protein: CAWSHSSFSEQYF. The CDR3 DNA is TGTGCCTGGAGTCATAGCTCGTTTAGCGAGCAGTACTTC.

The V gene is TRBV4-1, the J gene TRBJ2-7, with D tentatively TRBD2 (5 bases). The V gene's germline CDR1 is MGHRA and CDR2 YSYEKL. CDR3 length equals 15 residues. The ends were cut back, 1 base at V and 5 bases at J, with 15 bases in the middle. The CDR3 sequence: CASSQVPRTSHEQYF. The CDR3 nucleotides are TGCGCCAGCAGCCAAGTCCCTAGGACTTCCCACGAGCAGTACTTC.

The rearrangement joins TRBV5-6 to TRBJ2-2; D possibly corresponds to TRBD2 (5 bases). The V and J ends lost 1 base and 1 base respectively, with 5 bases between them. CDR1 SGHDT and CDR2 YYEEEE come from the germline V gene. This CDR3 has 14 amino acids. Here the CDR3 DNA reads TGTGCCAGCAGCTTGCGGGGGAACACCGGGGAGCTGTTTTTT. Residues: CASSLRGNTGELFF.

The chain carries TRBV15 and TRBJ1-2, with D uncertain. Trimming pared 0 bases from V and 7 bases from J, leaving 9 bases between. The germline V gene has CDR1 LNHNV and CDR2 YYDKDF (reference sequence). The CDR3 is 13 residues long. This CDR3 reads CATSRDLSRGYTF. In DNA form, the CDR3 reads TGTGCCACCAGCAGAGATTTGTCCCGTGGCTACACCTTC. Full variable domain (remainder filled in from reference TRBV15 and TRBJ1-2): DAMVIQNPRYQVTQFGKPVTLSCSQTLNHNVMYWYQQKSSQAPKLLFHYYDKDFNNEADTPDNFQSRRPNTSFCFLDIRSPGLGDTAMYLCATSRDLSRGYTFGSGTRLTVV.

There are a few counts of this clone. This chain uses TRBV6-5 with TRBJ1-2; D perhaps matches TRBD1 (6 bases). This CDR3 has 13 amino acids. The germline gives CDR1 MNHEY, CDR2 SVGAGI. Trimming left V 7 bases short and J 4 bases short, with 13 bases between. The CDR3 DNA sequence: TGTGCCAGCAACCAAGGGGGGGGCTATGGCTACACCTTC. It codes for CASNQGGGYGYTF.

The chain combines TRBV6-1 with TRBJ2-7, with D tentatively TRBD2 (6 bases). V lost 1 base to trimming and J lost 4 bases, with 11 bases between them. The V gene's germline CDR1 is MNHNS and CDR2 SASEGT. The CDR3 is 14 residues long. The CDR3 is CASSEVGAGYEQYF. DNA of the CDR3: TGTGCCAGCAGTGAAGTAGGGGCGGGGTACGAGCAGTACTTC.

This clone was recorded at least ten times. V gene TRBV11-2 combines with J gene TRBJ2-1; 10 bases are shared with TRBD1. Unmatched junction bases numbered 6, after V lost 8 bases and J lost 2 bases. The CDR3 is 15 residues long. CDR1 is SGHAT and CDR2 is FQNNGV in the germline V gene. The CDR3 sequence is CASQGGTGAYNEQFF. For the CDR3, the DNA is TGTGCCAGCCAGGGGGGGACAGGGGCCTACAATGAGCAGTTCTTC. Together with reference TRBV11-2 and TRBJ2-1, the CDR3 gives the full variable domain: EAGVAQSPRYKIIEKRQSVAFWCNPISGHATLYWYQQILGQGPKLLIQFQNNGVVDDSQLPKDRFSAERLKGVDSTLKIQPAKLEDSAVYLCASQGGTGAYNEQFFGPGTRLTVL.

The V and J genes are TRBV10-3 and TRBJ1-5, with D perhaps matching TRBD1 (6 bases). The CDR3 is 12 amino acids. Between the trimmed V and J ends, which lost 4 bases and 5 bases, there was a span of 6 bases. Germline values: CDR1 ENHRY, CDR2 SYGVKD. The CDR3 coding sequence is TGTGCCATCAGTGCAGGGGATCAGCCCCAGCATTTT. Translating gives CAISAGDQPQHF.

This clone turned up a few times. J is TRBJ1-4 and V is TRBV5-1; tentative D call: TRBD1 (5 bases). V lost 1 base, J lost 4 bases, and 8 bases lay in between. Germline-derived CDR1 and CDR2 are SGHRS and YFSETQ. The CDR3 sequence is 14 residues long. CDR3 DNA: TGCGCCAGCAGCTTGTCGGGACGTAATGAAAAACTGTTTTTT. Translated, it gives CASSLSGRNEKLFF.

The rearrangement links TRBV4-1 to TRBJ2-1; 10 bases fit TRBD2. The V and J ends lost 1 base and 7 bases, in that order; junction bases with no gene match: 13. The length of the CDR3 is 18 residues. The germline V gene has CDR1 MGHRA and CDR2 YSYEKL. CDR3 in DNA: TGCGCCAGCAGCCAAGGATTCTTGTCTAGCGGGGGAGAGAATGAGCAGTTCTTC. Amino acid sequence: CASSQGFLSSGGENEQFF.

This clone was counted many times. The chain combines TRBV4-2 with TRBJ1-5; weak D call: TRBD1 (5 bases). Germline assignment: CDR1 LGHNA and CDR2 YNFKEQ. V shed 3 bases and J shed 1 base, with 10 bases lying between them. This CDR3 spans 15 amino acids. In nucleotides, the CDR3 is TGTGCCAGCAGCCAGGACCGGGACAGCAATCAGCCCCAGCATTTT. Translating it yields CASSQDRDSNQPQHF.

The chain carries TRBV11-2 and TRBJ2-7; D may be TRBD1 or TRBD2 (5 bases each). Germline values: CDR1 SGHAT, CDR2 FQNNGV. CDR3 length: 13 residues. V shed 3 bases and J shed 3 bases, with 9 bases lying between them. CDR3 DNA sequence: TGTGCCAGCAGCTTCGGGGCCATCTACGAGCAGTACTTC. Its protein is CASSFGAIYEQYF.

There are many counts of this clone. The gene calls are TRBV9 and TRBJ2-5; 7 nucleotides match TRBD1. Germline assignment: CDR1 SGDLS and CDR2 YYNGEE. Trimming cost V 0 bases and J 2 bases; bases outside gene matches: 4. The CDR3 extends over 15 amino acids. The CDR3 is CASSVGDSAQETQYF. CDR3 in DNA: TGTGCCAGCAGCGTAGGGGACAGTGCGCAAGAGACCCAGTACTTC.

This clone was detected once. The rearrangement links TRBV5-6 to TRBJ2-5; 9 bases map to TRBD2. Trimming took 4 bases from V and 2 from J; bases not matched to a gene: 6. The CDR3 runs 15 residues. The germline CDR1 and CDR2 sequences are SGHDT and YYEEEE. The CDR3 reads CASSPLSGGQETQYF. The CDR3 DNA sequence: TGTGCCAGCAGCCCCCTTAGCGGGGGTCAAGAGACCCAGTACTTC.

A few counts support this clone. The rearrangement links TRBV15 to TRBJ1-5; no firm D call. V lost 3 bases, J lost 1 base, and 10 bases lay in between. Germline CDR1 is LNHNV and CDR2 is YYDKDF (reference sequence). The CDR3 runs 15 residues. CDR3 sequence: CATSRLGSSNQPQHF. DNA of the CDR3: TGTGCCACCAGCAGGTTGGGGTCAAGCAATCAGCCCCAGCATTTT.

The V and J genes are TRBV7-2 and TRBJ1-5; 8 nucleotides align to TRBD1. Germline-derived CDR1 and CDR2 are SGHTA and FQGNSA. V dropped 1 base and J dropped 6; count of bases not matched to a gene: 8. The CDR3 totals 16 residues. The chain's CDR3 is CASSLGGDRRVQPQHF. The CDR3 coding sequence is TGTGCCAGCAGCTTAGGGGGGGACAGGAGGGTTCAGCCCCAGCATTTT. The full variable domain, its missing parts supplied by reference TRBV7-2 and TRBJ1-5, is GAGVSQSPSNKVTEKGKDVELRCDPISGHTALYWYRQSLGQGLEFLIYFQGNSAPDKSGLPSDRFSAERTGGSVSTLTIQRTQQEDSAVYLCASSLGGDRRVQPQHFGDGTRLSIL.

The rearrangement uses TRBV6-1 and TRBJ1-1; tentatively, D is TRBD1 (5 bases). CDR1 and CDR2 (germline): MNHNS, SASEGT. With 0 bases removed from V and 6 bases from J, the gap between germline ends came to 11 bases. The CDR3 is 14 residues long. CDR3 coding DNA: TGTGCCAGCAGTGAAGCTCCGGAGGGGCCTGAAGCTTTCTTT. Protein sequence: CASSEAPEGPEAFF.

This sequence joins TRBV5-4 and TRBJ2-7, with 8 bases matching TRBD1. V lost 4 bases and J lost 3; bases outside the gene matches: 12. CDR3 length: 16 amino acids. Germline V gene data show CDR1 as SGHNT and CDR2 as YYREEE (reference sequence). In DNA, the CDR3 is TGTGCCAGCAGCGCCCCAGACAGGGGAATTCTCTACGAGCAGTACTTC. It codes for CASSAPDRGILYEQYF.

The gene calls are TRBV6-6 and TRBJ1-5, with TRBD1 as a possible D gene (6 bases). CDR3 length: 15 residues. Trimming took 4 bases from V and 5 from J, leaving 15 bases between them. Germline V CDR1 and CDR2: MNHNY, SVGAGI (reference sequence). In DNA, the CDR3 is TGTGCCAGCAGTTCCATAACGGGGGCTTATCAGCCCCAGCATTTT. This gives the protein CASSSITGAYQPQHF.

This chain uses TRBV5-5 with TRBJ1-2; D call uncertain. The CDR3 is 12 amino acids. Germline V gives CDR1 SGHKS, CDR2 YYEKEE (reference sequence). V was clipped by 4 bases and J by 4 bases, with 8 bases between them. CDR3 sequence: CASSPDGYGYTF. DNA of the CDR3: TGTGCCAGCAGCCCCGACGGCTATGGCTACACCTTC.

The rearrangement links TRBV15 to TRBJ2-5, with 8 nucleotides matching TRBD1. V shed 3 bases, J shed 4 bases, and the junction held 7 bases outside the gene matches. Germline CDR1 and CDR2: LNHNV and YYDKDF (reference sequence). The CDR3 runs 15 residues. DNA for the CDR3: TGTGCCACCAGCAGGGACAGGGTAGGGAGAGAGACCCAGTACTTC. It is translated as CATSRDRVGRETQYF.

There are a few counts of this clone. CDR3 DNA sequence: TGTGCCAGCAGTTGGGACAGGGGAACTCCCCAGCATTTT. Encoded protein: CASSWDRGTPQHF. This rearrangement joins TRBV28 to TRBJ1-5; 10 nucleotides agree with TRBD1. This CDR3 has 13 amino acids. Germline CDR1 MDHEN, CDR2 SYDVKM. With 4 bases clipped from V and 10 bases from J, the junction kept 4 bases outside the gene matches.